This T cell receptor beta chain was identified during a study of cytomegalovirus exposure and HLA in healthy donors. V was clipped by 7 bases and J by 6 bases; unmatched bases: 12. The CDR3 is 16 amino acids. CDR1 and CDR2 (germline): LNHDA, SQIVND (reference sequence). It was with 60 Vbeta and 13 Jbeta primers that the PCR ran. The table came from immunoSEQ multiplex PCR; TCRdb's copy has only in-frame clones and leaves some out. The repertoire holds under 200,000 clones, with 75% to 90% as singletons. The chain links TRBV19 to TRBJ2-5; 12 bases fit TRBD2. The sample comprised PBMCs. The receptor's source is a man between 40 and 49 years old in good health and CMV-seropositive. CDR3 residues: CASTTLPTSGGKTQYF. In DNA, the CDR3 is TGTGCCAGTACCACTCTGCCGACTAGCGGGGGAAAGACCCAGTACTTC.